This T cell receptor beta chain was identified in a study of blood T cell repertoires in COVID-19. Study as a whole: Acute and convalescent COVID-19 specimens originated in the United States, Italy and Spain. T cells, B-cell-depleted T cells, or PBMCs supplied cDNA or gDNA.

In the source study's methods: Reference gene primers were amplified, and this amplification served to estimate nucleated cell counts. Repertoires were generated with immunoSEQ multiplex PCR, while TCRdb's copy carries only in-frame clones and drops some. V, J and clone size are taken as reported in that table, and D and trimming were inferred from the DNA itself. This table has about 200,000 clones, about 82% appearing once. During active infection, Seattle patients enrolled and were then monitored through disease. The V gene lost 5 bases and the J gene lost 11 bases, with 22 bases spanning the gap. The CDR3 loop spans 14 amino acids. The germline V gene has CDR1 SGHRS and CDR2 YFSETQ.

The chain has TRBV5-1 and TRBJ1-1; TRBD1 is a possible D gene (6 bases). The receptor was isolated from a man between 60 and 75 years old with COVID-19, enrolled during active disease. The sample consisted of peripheral blood. As DNA, the CDR3 is TGCGCCAGCAGGCCCCTCTTGACAGGAATGGATGCTTTCTTT. It translates to CASRPLLTGMDAFF. The whole variable domain, filled in from reference TRBV5-1 and TRBJ1-1, reads KAGVTQTPRYLIKTRGQQVTLSCSPISGHRSVSWYQQTPGQGLQFLFEYFSETQRNKGNFPGRFSGRQFSNSRSEMNVSTLELGDSALYLCASRPLLTGMDAFFGQGTRLTVV.